A single sample is the source of the 23 T cell receptor beta chains below, sequenced in a study of spatial heterogeneity in lung cancer. MiXCR was run by TCRdb on the 5' RACE reads, yielding one entry per CDR3 protein. The data hold approximately 12,000 distinct CDR3 sequences, with 14% observed a single time. Noted time point: sample taken at primary tumor resection. Unsorted whole RNA of tumor, nontumor lung or frozen PBMC was sequenced. The material was PBMCs, obtained at surgery. All receptors derive from a female donor with early-stage non-small cell lung cancer.

At least ten counts were recorded for this clonotype. J is TRBJ2-3 and V is TRBV6-2 or TRBV6-3; D call uncertain. CDR3 length: 14 residues. Trimming pared 7 bases from V and 3 bases from J, leaving 14 bases between. Germline V gene sequence: CDR1 MNHEY, CDR2 SVGEGT. CDR3 protein: CASTRRTRTDTQYF. The CDR3 DNA reads TGTGCCAGCACCCGAAGGACGCGAACAGATACGCAGTATTTT.

This clonotype appeared many times. The rearrangement uses TRBV7-9 and TRBJ1-2; D gene ambiguous. Trimming removed 3 bases from V and 3 bases from J, with 2 bases in between. Looked up from germline, CDR1 is SEHNR and CDR2 is FQNEAQ (reference sequence). This CDR3 has 11 amino acids. As DNA, the CDR3 is TGTGCCAGCAGCTTTGACTATGGCTACACCTTC. It encodes CASSFDYGYTF.

In its sample, this clonotype ranks as medium-sized (0.01 to 0.1%). The chain's CDR3 is CASSLRSYEQFF. CDR3 nucleotide sequence: TGTGCCAGCAGCTTAAGAAGCTATGAGCAGTTCTTC. The chain is built from TRBV5-5 and TRBJ2-1; unclear D gene. Germline V gives CDR1 SGHKS, CDR2 YYEKEE (reference sequence). This CDR3 is 12 amino acids long. V was pared by 2 bases and J by 8 bases, with 8 bases between.

This clonotype rates as medium-sized. V usage is TRBV7-9 and J usage is TRBJ1-5, with 9 nucleotides matching TRBD1. Germline V gives CDR1 SEHNR, CDR2 FQNEAQ (reference sequence). V lost 4 bases to trimming and J lost 4 bases; unmatched junction nucleotides: 2. CDR3 length equals 14 residues. CDR3 bases: TGTGCCAGCAGCTCTGACAGGGGGAATCAGCCCCAGCATTTT. It yields the protein CASSSDRGNQPQHF.

This clonotype is labeled as medium-sized. The chain links TRBV29-1 to TRBJ2-7; D is perhaps TRBD2 (5 bases). CDR1 is SQVTM, CDR2 ANQGSEA, per germline. The CDR3 runs to 11 residues. The V gene lost 6 bases and the J gene lost 7 bases, with 13 bases spanning the gap. The CDR3: CSVEVRGEQYF. For the CDR3, the DNA is TGCAGCGTCGAGGTGCGAGGGGAGCAGTACTTC.

This clonotype was observed many times. The V and J genes are TRBV7-3 and TRBJ1-1; TRBD1 might be the D (6 bases). CDR1 is SGHTA and CDR2 is FQGTGA in the germline V gene. The germline V and J ends were trimmed by 1 base and 5 bases, with 17 bases remaining between them. CDR3 length: 16 amino acids. CDR3 region: CASSLIPARGGTEAFF. The CDR3 nucleotides are TGTGCCAGCAGCTTAATCCCCGCCAGGGGCGGAACTGAAGCTTTCTTT. Together with reference TRBV7-3 and TRBJ1-1, the CDR3 gives the full variable domain: GAGVSQTPSNKVTEKGKYVELRCDPISGHTALYWYRQSLGQGPEFLIYFQGTGAADDSGLPNDRFFAVRPEGSVSTLKIQRTERGDSAVYLCASSLIPARGGTEAFFGQGTRLTVV.

This clonotype has more than one count but fewer than ten. This rearrangement joins TRBV7-9 to TRBJ1-3, with D hard to call. V was shortened by 0 bases and J by 0 bases, with 9 bases between the two germline ends. The CDR3 is 16 residues long. Germline lookup yields CDR1 SEHNR and CDR2 FQNEAQ (reference sequence). CDR3 sequence reads: CASSLAVENSGNTIYF. CDR3 DNA sequence: TGTGCCAGCAGCTTAGCGGTCGAAAACTCTGGAAACACCATATATTTT.

This chain uses TRBV28 with TRBJ1-2, with 7 nucleotides matching TRBD1. Looked up from germline, CDR1 is MDHEN and CDR2 is SYDVKM. The length of the CDR3 is 16 residues. V was clipped by 4 bases and J by 6 bases; unmatched bases: 14. CDR3 residues: CASSYTGQLLRHGYTF. In DNA form, the CDR3 reads TGTGCCAGCAGTTATACGGGACAGCTCCTTCGGCATGGCTACACCTTC.

By share, this clonotype ranks as medium-sized. The chain joins TRBV7-2 to TRBJ2-5; D remains ambiguous. V lost 0 bases and J lost 7, with 9 bases in between. The germline V gene has CDR1 SGHTA and CDR2 FQGNSA. This CDR3 is 13 amino acids long. The CDR3 sequence: CASSLAPIGTQYF. The CDR3, as DNA: TGTGCCAGCAGCTTAGCCCCAATCGGGACCCAGTACTTC.

This clonotype was recorded once. The V call is TRBV5-1, the J call TRBJ2-1; 9 bases align to TRBD2. The CDR3 has 15 residues. V was clipped by 4 bases and J by 6 bases; unmatched bases: 8. The germline V gene has CDR1 SGHRS and CDR2 YFSETQ. In nucleotides, the CDR3 is TGCGCCAGCAGCCCGCGGGAGGGCCTTTCCAATGAGCAGTTCTTC. It yields the protein CASSPREGLSNEQFF.

In this sample, this clonotype turned up once. This chain joins TRBV7-3 and TRBJ2-3; D not certain. This CDR3 is 12 amino acids long. CDR1 is SGHTA and CDR2 is FQGTGA in the germline V gene. V lost 2 bases, J lost 3 bases, and 3 bases lay in between. The CDR3 nucleotides are TGTGCCAGCAGCTTACCGACAGATACGCAGTATTTT. Translation: CASSLPTDTQYF.

The chain has TRBV12-3 or TRBV12-4 and TRBJ2-3; D call uncertain. Trimming removed 2 bases at V and 5 bases at J, with 8 bases between. The CDR3 spans 13 residues. The CDR3 sequence: CASSLTPLDTQYF. The CDR3 nucleotides read TGTGCCAGCAGTTTAACCCCCCTAGATACGCAGTATTTT.

Relative to its sample, this clonotype is medium-sized (0.01 to 0.1%). J is TRBJ2-2 and V is TRBV24-1; D is uncertain. Trimming took 4 bases from V and 5 from J, leaving 13 bases between them. The CDR3 loop spans 15 amino acids. The germline V gene encodes CDR1 KGHDR and CDR2 SFDVKD. Here the CDR3 reads CATSDGQIGTGELFF. As DNA, the CDR3 is TGTGCCACCAGTGACGGGCAGATAGGAACCGGGGAGCTGTTTTTT.

This clonotype showed up many times. The rearrangement links TRBV3-1 to TRBJ2-7; D is perhaps TRBD2 (6 bases). CDR1 and CDR2 from the germline V gene are LGHDT and YNNKEL (reference sequence). Trimming took off 1 base at V and 2 bases at J, with 18 bases between the two ends. The CDR3 totals 17 residues. The chain's CDR3 is CASSQGAGFERAYEQYF. As DNA, the CDR3 is TGTGCCAGCAGCCAAGGGGCCGGGTTTGAGCGGGCCTACGAGCAGTACTTC.

This clonotype has at least ten counts. V usage is TRBV6-5 and J usage is TRBJ1-1; 10 bases are a match to TRBD1. Trimming cost V 6 bases and J 5 bases; bases outside gene matches: 12. The CDR3 is 16 residues long. CDR1 and CDR2 from the germline V gene are MNHEY and SVGAGI. Written as DNA, the CDR3 is TGTGCCAGCAGACCTGGACAGGGGGTAACGGGAACTGAAGCTTTCTTT. It encodes CASRPGQGVTGTEAFF.

The table lists this clonotype with many counts. This sequence joins TRBV6-4 and TRBJ2-1; TRBD1 aligns across 9 bases. Trimming at V came to 1 base and at J to 9 bases, leaving 4 bases not matched to a gene. Germline lookup yields CDR1 MRHNA and CDR2 SNTAGT. There are 14 residues in the CDR3. The CDR3, as DNA: TGTGCCAGCAGTGACTATGGACAGGGGCGTGAGCAGTTCTTC. This codes for CASSDYGQGREQFF.

This clonotype is classed as medium-sized. The chain joins TRBV10-1 to TRBJ2-1; D gene uncertain. The V gene lost 3 bases and the J gene lost 0 bases, with 9 bases spanning the gap. The CDR3 has 15 amino acids. CDR1 is WNHNN and CDR2 is SYGVQD in the germline V gene (reference sequence). The CDR3 DNA reads as TGCGCCAGCAGTGAAAGCGAGAGCTCCTACAATGAGCAGTTCTTC. Its translation is CASSESESSYNEQFF.

This clonotype occurred many times. The chain recombines TRBV7-2 with TRBJ2-1, with TRBD2 as a possible D gene (5 bases). Germline V lookup: CDR1 SGHTA, CDR2 FQGNSA. The CDR3 is made up of 14 amino acids. V lost 1 base and J 6 bases, leaving 10 bases between the germline ends. CDR3 bases: TGTGCCAGCAGCTTAGTATCTGGGAGCAATGAGCAGTTCTTC. This codes for CASSLVSGSNEQFF.

V gene TRBV2 combines with J gene TRBJ2-1; D gene ambiguous. The CDR3 loop spans 11 amino acids. Germline V gene lookup returns CDR1 SNHLY and CDR2 FYNNEI. V was shortened by 6 bases and J by 8 bases, with 8 bases between the two germline ends. CDR3 DNA: TGTGCCAGCAGCGATCTGGATGAGCAGTTCTTC. Its protein is CASSDLDEQFF.

The table lists this clonotype with many counts. This chain joins TRBV6-2 or TRBV6-3 and TRBJ2-7; D unresolved. The CDR3 contains 13 residues. V shed 4 bases and J shed 3 bases, with 10 bases lying between them. The V gene's germline CDR1 is MNHEY and CDR2 SVGEGT. Here the CDR3 reads CASSFGPLYEQYF. The CDR3 region has the DNA TGTGCCAGCAGTTTCGGTCCTCTCTACGAGCAGTACTTC.

This clonotype was counted ten times or more. V is TRBV12-3 or TRBV12-4 and J is TRBJ2-1; no firm D call. The CDR3 extends over 12 amino acids. V gave up 7 bases and J gave up 5 bases, with 9 bases separating them. For the CDR3, the DNA is TGTGCCAGCATCCAAACTCACAATGAGCAGTTCTTC. It yields the protein CASIQTHNEQFF.

This clonotype was recorded many times. V is TRBV6-6 and J is TRBJ2-1; the match to TRBD2 covers 9 bases. J gave up 4 bases and V 7 bases, and 8 bases lay outside the gene matches. Germline values: CDR1 MNHNY, CDR2 SVGAGI (reference sequence). The CDR3 consists of 15 residues. CDR3 in amino acids: CASNPTSGLYNEQFF. Here the CDR3 DNA reads TGTGCCAGCAACCCCACTAGCGGGCTTTACAATGAGCAGTTCTTC.

The sample holds a few counts of this clonotype. This chain links TRBV20-1 with TRBJ2-6; D remains ambiguous. V was shortened by 5 bases and J by 2 bases, with 19 bases between the two germline ends. CDR1 DFQATT and CDR2 SNEGSKA come from the germline V gene (reference sequence). The CDR3 length is 17 residues. The CDR3 protein is CSAASGYLRAGANVLTF. The CDR3 DNA reads as TGCAGTGCTGCCTCCGGCTACCTTCGGGCTGGGGCCAACGTCCTGACTTTC.